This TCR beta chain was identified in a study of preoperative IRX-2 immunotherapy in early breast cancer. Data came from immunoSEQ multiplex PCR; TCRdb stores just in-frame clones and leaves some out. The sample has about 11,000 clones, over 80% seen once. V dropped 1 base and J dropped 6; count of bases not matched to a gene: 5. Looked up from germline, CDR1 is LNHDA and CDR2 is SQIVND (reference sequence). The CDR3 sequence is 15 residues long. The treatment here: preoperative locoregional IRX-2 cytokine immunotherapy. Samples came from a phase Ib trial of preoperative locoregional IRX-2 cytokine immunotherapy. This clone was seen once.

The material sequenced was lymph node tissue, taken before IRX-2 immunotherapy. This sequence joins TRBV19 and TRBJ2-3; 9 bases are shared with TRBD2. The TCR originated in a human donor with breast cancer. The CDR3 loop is CASSIGGRAGDTQYF. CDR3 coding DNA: TGTGCCAGTAGTATAGGCGGGAGGGCCGGGGATACGCAGTATTTT.